This TCR beta chain came from a study of OX40 agonist ivuxolimab in advanced cancers. Study details: The patients got ivuxolimab, which is an agonistic anti-OX40 (CD134) antibody. Partial responses occurred in three patients (one hepatocellular carcinoma, two cutaneous melanoma). Patients received intravenous ivuxolimab every 2 weeks at 0.01 to 10 mg/kg.

The germline CDR1 and CDR2 sequences are SGDLS and YYNGEE. V gave up 7 bases and J gave up 0 bases; unmatched junction bases: 7. This CDR3 region has 14 residues. On this clone itself: Its antigen is unidentified.

Findings of the study overall: With doses of 0.1 to 3.0 mg/kg, CD4+ and CD8+ blood T cells had undergone clonal expansion by week 6.

The assay was immunoSEQ multiplex PCR, and TCRdb's table has in-frame clones only and misses some. The sample contains about 60,000 clones, nearly 90% of which appear only once. This TCR came from an adult with an advanced solid tumor such as melanoma, head and neck, liver or kidney cancer. The material sequenced was CD4+ or CD8+ T cells sorted from blood, taken in a trial of the OX40 agonist ivuxolimab. The rearrangement links TRBV9 to TRBJ2-7, with 7 bases that match TRBD2. This CDR3 reads CASGPGGSSYEQYF. Written as DNA, the CDR3 is TGTGCCAGCGGCCCCGGGGGGAGCTCCTACGAGCAGTACTTC.